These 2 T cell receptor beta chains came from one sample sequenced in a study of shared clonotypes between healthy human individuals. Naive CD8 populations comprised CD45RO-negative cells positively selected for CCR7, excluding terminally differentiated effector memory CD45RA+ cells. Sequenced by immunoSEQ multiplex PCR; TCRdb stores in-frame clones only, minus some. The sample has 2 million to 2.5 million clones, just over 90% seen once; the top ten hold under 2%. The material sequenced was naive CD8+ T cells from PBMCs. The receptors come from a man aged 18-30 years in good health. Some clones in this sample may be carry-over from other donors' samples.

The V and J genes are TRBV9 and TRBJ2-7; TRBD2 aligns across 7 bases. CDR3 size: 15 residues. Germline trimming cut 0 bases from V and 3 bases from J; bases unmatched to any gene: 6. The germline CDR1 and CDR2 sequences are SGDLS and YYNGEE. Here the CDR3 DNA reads TGTGCCAGCAGCGTAGAAGGGGAGGGCTTCTACGAGCAGTACTTC. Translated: CASSVEGEGFYEQYF.

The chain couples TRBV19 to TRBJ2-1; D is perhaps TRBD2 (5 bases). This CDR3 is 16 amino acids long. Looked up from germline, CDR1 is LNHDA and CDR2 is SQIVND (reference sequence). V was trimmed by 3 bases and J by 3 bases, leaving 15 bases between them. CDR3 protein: CASSISAAADYNEQFF. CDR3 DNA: TGTGCCAGTAGTATCTCAGCAGCGGCAGACTACAATGAGCAGTTCTTC.